This T cell receptor beta chain comes out of a study of T cell repertoires in aging, cancer and after chemotherapy. Study at large: Donors were grouped into six age bands spanning 30 or younger through 70 or older. Overall study results and limits: Healthy donors lost TCR diversity with age mainly through richness, cancer patients through richness and evenness. The repertoire data cannot show anything about immunological memory following chemotherapy.

TRB rearrangements spanning V, D and J were amplified using mixed TRB-A/B primers. TCRdb processed the multiplex PCR reads anew with MiXCR; each CDR3 protein has one entry. The sample records 920 or so distinct CDR3 sequences, approximately 60% being singletons. The template was genomic DNA from peripheral blood, not RNA. Worth noting for this clonotype: Its antigen is undetermined.

The CDR3 runs 14 residues. The germline V gene encodes CDR1 SGHTA and CDR2 FQGNSA. Trimming left V 6 bases short and J 7 bases short, with 15 bases between. The chain uses TRBV7-2 and TRBJ1-4; a weak D match, TRBD1 (6 bases). The sequenced sample consisted of blood. The TCR was taken from a human donor with a blood cancer. The DNA for the CDR3 is TGTGCCAGCAGTCGAGGGGGGGGGTTTGAAAAACTGTTTTTT. Translation gives CASSRGGGFEKLFF.